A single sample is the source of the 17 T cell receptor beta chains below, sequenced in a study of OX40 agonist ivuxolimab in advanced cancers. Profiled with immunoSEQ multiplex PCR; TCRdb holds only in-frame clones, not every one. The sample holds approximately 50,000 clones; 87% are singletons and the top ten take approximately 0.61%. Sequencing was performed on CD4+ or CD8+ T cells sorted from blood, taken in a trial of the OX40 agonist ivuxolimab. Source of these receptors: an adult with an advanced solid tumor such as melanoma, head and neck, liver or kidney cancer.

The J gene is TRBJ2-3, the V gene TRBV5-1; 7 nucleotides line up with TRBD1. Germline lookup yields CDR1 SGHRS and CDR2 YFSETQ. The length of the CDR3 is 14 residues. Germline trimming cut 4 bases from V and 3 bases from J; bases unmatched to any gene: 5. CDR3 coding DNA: TGCGCCAGCAGCCCCCTGACAGGGACAGATACGCAGTATTTT. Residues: CASSPLTGTDTQYF.

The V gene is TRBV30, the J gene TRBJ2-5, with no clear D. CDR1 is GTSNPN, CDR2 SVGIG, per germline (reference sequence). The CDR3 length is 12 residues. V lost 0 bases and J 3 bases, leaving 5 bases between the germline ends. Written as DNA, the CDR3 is TGTGCCTGGAGTGTAGGAGAAGAGACCCAGTACTTC. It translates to CAWSVGEETQYF.

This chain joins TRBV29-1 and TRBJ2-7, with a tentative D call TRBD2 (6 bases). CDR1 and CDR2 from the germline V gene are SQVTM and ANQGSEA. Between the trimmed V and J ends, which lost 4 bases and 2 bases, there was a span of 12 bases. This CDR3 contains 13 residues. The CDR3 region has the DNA TGCAGCGTTGGGCCAGCGGGCACCTACGAGCAGTACTTC. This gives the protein CSVGPAGTYEQYF.

CDR3 in DNA: TGTGCCTGGAGCCCCAGGCGGACTAGCGGAGAGACCCAGTACTTC. It translates to CAWSPRRTSGETQYF. This chain links TRBV30 with TRBJ2-5; 10 nucleotides line up with TRBD2. From germline, CDR1 is GTSNPN and CDR2 SVGIG (reference sequence). The length of the CDR3 is 15 residues. Trimming cost V 3 bases and J 4 bases; bases outside gene matches: 8.

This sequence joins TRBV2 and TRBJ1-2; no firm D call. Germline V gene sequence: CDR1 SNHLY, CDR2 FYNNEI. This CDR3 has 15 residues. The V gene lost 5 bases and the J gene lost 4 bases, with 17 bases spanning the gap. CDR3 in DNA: TGTGCCAGCAGTATGACACCGAGCGTCTTCTATGGCTACACCTTC. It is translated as CASSMTPSVFYGYTF.

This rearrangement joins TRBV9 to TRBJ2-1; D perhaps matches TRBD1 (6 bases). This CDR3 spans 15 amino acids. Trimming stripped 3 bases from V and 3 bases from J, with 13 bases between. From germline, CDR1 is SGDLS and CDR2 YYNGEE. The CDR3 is CASSGLRGSYNEQFF. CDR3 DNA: TGTGCCAGCAGCGGTCTTAGGGGGAGCTACAATGAGCAGTTCTTC.

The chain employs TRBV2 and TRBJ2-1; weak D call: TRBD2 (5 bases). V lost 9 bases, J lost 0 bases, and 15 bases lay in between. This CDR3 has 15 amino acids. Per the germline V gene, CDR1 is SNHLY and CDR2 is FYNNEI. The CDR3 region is CASYSRDSSYNEQFF. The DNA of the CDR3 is TGTGCCAGTTACTCCCGGGATTCCTCCTACAATGAGCAGTTCTTC.

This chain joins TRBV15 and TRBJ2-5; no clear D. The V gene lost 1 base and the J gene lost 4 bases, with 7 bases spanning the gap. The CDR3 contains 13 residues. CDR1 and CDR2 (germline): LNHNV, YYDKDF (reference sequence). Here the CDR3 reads CATSRGPGETQYF. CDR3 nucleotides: TGTGCCACCAGCAGAGGCCCCGGAGAGACCCAGTACTTC.

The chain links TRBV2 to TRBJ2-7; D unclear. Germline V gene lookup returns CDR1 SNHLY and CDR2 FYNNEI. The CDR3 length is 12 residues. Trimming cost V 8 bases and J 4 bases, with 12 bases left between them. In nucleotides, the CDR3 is TGTGCCAGCGGGGTACGGCAGTACGAGCAGTACTTC. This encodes CASGVRQYEQYF. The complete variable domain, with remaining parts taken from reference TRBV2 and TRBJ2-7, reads EPEVTQTPSHQVTQMGQEVILRCVPISNHLYFYWYRQILGQKVEFLVSFYNNEISEKSEIFDDQFSVERPDGSNFTLKIRSTKLEDSAMYFCASGVRQYEQYFGPGTRLTVT.

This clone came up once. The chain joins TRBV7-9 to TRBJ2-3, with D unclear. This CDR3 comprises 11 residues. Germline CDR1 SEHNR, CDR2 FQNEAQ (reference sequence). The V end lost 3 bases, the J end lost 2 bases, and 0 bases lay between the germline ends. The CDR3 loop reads CASSFTDTQYF. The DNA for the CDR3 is TGTGCCAGCAGCTTCACAGATACGCAGTATTTT. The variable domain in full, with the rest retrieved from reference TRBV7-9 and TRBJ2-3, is DTGVSQNPRHKITKRGQNVTFRCDPISEHNRLYWYRQTLGQGPEFLTYFQNEAQLEKSRLLSDRFSAERPKGSFSTLEIQRTEQGDSAMYLCASSFTDTQYFGPGTRLTVL.

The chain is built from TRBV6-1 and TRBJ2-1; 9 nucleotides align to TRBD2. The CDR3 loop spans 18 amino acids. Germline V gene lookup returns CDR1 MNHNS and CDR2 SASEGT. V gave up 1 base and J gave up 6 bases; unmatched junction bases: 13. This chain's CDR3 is CASSEEGSGSGRSNEQFF. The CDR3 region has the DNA TGTGCCAGCAGTGAAGAAGGTAGCGGGAGTGGAAGGAGCAATGAGCAGTTCTTC.

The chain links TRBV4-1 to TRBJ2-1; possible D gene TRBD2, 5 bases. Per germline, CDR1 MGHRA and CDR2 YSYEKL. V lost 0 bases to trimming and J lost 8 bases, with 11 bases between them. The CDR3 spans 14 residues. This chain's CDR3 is CASSQDFASYEQFF. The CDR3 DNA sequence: TGCGCCAGCAGCCAAGATTTTGCTAGCTATGAGCAGTTCTTC.

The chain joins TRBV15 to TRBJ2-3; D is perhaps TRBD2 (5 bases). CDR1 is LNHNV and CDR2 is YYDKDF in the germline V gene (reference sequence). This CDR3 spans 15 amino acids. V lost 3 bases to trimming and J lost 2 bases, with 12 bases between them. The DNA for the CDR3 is TGTGCCACCAGCAGGACCCGACGGGACACAGATACGCAGTATTTT. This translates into CATSRTRRDTDTQYF. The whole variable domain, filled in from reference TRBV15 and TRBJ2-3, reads DAMVIQNPRYQVTQFGKPVTLSCSQTLNHNVMYWYQQKSSQAPKLLFHYYDKDFNNEADTPDNFQSRRPNTSFCFLDIRSPGLGDTAMYLCATSRTRRDTDTQYFGPGTRLTVL.

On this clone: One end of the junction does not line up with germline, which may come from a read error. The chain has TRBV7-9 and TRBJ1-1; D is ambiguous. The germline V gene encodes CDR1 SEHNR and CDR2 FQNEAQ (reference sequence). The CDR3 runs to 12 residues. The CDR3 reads CASSLEVADGVF. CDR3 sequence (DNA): TGTGCCAGCAGCTTGGAGGTCGCTGACGGAGTTTTT.

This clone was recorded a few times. The CDR3 region is CASSATDDTEAFF. DNA for the CDR3: TGTGCCAGTAGTGCGACGGACGACACTGAAGCTTTCTTT. The V call is TRBV19, the J call TRBJ1-1; D gene uncertain. This CDR3 spans 13 amino acids. Germline-derived CDR1 and CDR2 are LNHDA and SQIVND (reference sequence). Between the trimmed V and J ends, which lost 5 bases and 3 bases, there was a span of 10 bases. The whole variable domain, filled in from reference TRBV19 and TRBJ1-1, reads DGGITQSPKYLFRKEGQNVTLSCEQNLNHDAMYWYRQDPGQGLRLIYYSQIVNDFQKGDIAEGYSVSREKKESFPLTVTSAQKNPTAFYLCASSATDDTEAFFGQGTRLTVV.

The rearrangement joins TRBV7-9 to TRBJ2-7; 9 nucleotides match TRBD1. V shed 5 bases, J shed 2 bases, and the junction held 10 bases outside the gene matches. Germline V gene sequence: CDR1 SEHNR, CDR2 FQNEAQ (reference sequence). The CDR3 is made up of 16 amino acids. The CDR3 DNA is TGTGCCAGCAGCCCCACAGGGGGCCTTAAAACCTACGAGCAGTACTTC. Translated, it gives CASSPTGGLKTYEQYF.

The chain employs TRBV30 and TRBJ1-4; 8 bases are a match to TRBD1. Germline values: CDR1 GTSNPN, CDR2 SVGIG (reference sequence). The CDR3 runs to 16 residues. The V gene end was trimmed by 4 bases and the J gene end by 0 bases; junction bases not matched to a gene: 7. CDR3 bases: TGTGCCTGGAATCGGGACAGGAGGACAACTAATGAAAAACTGTTTTTT. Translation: CAWNRDRRTTNEKLFF.